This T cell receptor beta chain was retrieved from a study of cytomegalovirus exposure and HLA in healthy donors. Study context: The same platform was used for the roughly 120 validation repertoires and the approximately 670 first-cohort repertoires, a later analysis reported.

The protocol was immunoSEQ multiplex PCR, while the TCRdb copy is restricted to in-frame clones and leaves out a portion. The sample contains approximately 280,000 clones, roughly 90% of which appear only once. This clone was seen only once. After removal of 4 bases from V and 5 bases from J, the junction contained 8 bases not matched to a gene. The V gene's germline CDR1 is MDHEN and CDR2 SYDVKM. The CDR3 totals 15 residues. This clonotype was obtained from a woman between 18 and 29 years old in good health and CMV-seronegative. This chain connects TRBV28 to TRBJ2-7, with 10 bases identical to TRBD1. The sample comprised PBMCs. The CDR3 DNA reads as TGTGCCAGCAGTTCCCGGGACAGGGGAGTGCACGAGCAGTACTTC. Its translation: CASSSRDRGVHEQYF.